The T cell receptor beta chain under discussion was sequenced for a study of blood T cell repertoires in COVID-19. This clone was found once. J lost 6 bases, V lost 5 bases, and 9 bases had no gene match. The CDR3 has 14 residues. The germline V gene encodes CDR1 SGHTA and CDR2 FQGTGA. Repertoires were generated with immunoSEQ multiplex PCR, while TCRdb's copy carries only in-frame clones and drops some. The data show around 190,000 clones, about 78% seen once. Source material: peripheral blood. The rearrangement links TRBV7-3 to TRBJ1-2; 7 nucleotides match TRBD1. The sequence came from a woman aged 45-65 years with active or convalescent COVID-19. The CDR3, as DNA: TGTGCCAGCAGCCAACTGGACAGGAGGGATGGCTACACCTTC. Its translation: CASSQLDRRDGYTF.